The 30 T cell receptor beta chains below were found in one sample sequenced in a study of post-analysis software for immune sequencing data (dated by TCRdb to between 2015 and 2016). The research as a whole found: A handful of TRBV segments, including TRBV5-6, TRBV5-1 and TRBV20-1, were significantly more frequent in patients than controls.

No antigen has been identified for these receptors. Libraries were made using PCR. Sequencing relied on an Illumina HiSeq 2500. To reduce PCR and sequencing biases, unique molecular identifiers were incorporated into the TCR beta cDNA libraries. TCRdb handled the public reads itself, with Q25 trimming in fastp and clone calling in MiXCR, and kept productive beta chains. Every entry covers one CDR3 protein and lists the most common genes and DNA from its rows. The sample table records fewer than 550,000 distinct CDR3 sequences; around a third of these occur just once. Approximately 6% of the sample goes to the ten largest clones. Source material: blood. These receptors were collected from a girl aged 2-17 years with multiple sclerosis.

The chain employs TRBV20-1 and TRBJ2-2; D tentatively fits TRBD1 or TRBD2 (6 bases each). From germline, CDR1 is DFQATT and CDR2 SNEGSKA (reference sequence). This CDR3 is 14 amino acids long. The V end was cut by 3 bases, the J end by 2 bases, with 10 bases between. Here the CDR3 reads CSASYGGNTGELFF. In nucleotides, the CDR3 is TGCAGTGCTAGTTACGGGGGCAACACCGGGGAGCTGTTTTTT.

V is TRBV5-1 and J is TRBJ2-5; 8 nucleotides line up with TRBD2. V was pared by 2 bases and J by 5 bases, with 8 bases of the junction left unmatched. This CDR3 contains 15 residues. Germline V gives CDR1 SGHRS, CDR2 YFSETQ. The CDR3 nucleotides read TGCGCCAGCAGCTTAACCGGGACTAGGGGGGAGACCCAGTACTTC. Protein product: CASSLTGTRGETQYF.

This clonotype was counted only a few times. The rearrangement uses TRBV5-1 and TRBJ1-6, with 7 bases identical to TRBD1. Per the germline V gene, CDR1 is SGHRS and CDR2 is YFSETQ. Unmatched junction bases numbered 7, after V lost 0 bases and J lost 10 bases. CDR3 length: 15 amino acids. Here the CDR3 DNA reads TGCGCCAGCAGCTTGGAGCAGGGGGTCGGCTCACCCCTCCACTTT. Protein: CASSLEQGVGSPLHF.

This chain uses TRBV29-1 with TRBJ2-5; 9 bases agree with TRBD1. Germline CDR1 reads SQVTM; CDR2 reads ANQGSEA. The length of the CDR3 is 14 residues. With 5 bases clipped from V and 1 base from J, the junction kept 5 bases outside the gene matches. In DNA form, the CDR3 reads TGCAGCGTTAGGGACAGGGAGTCCCAAGAGACCCAGTACTTC. Translated: CSVRDRESQETQYF.

The chain recombines TRBV5-1 with TRBJ2-7; D call uncertain. The CDR3 spans 13 residues. Looked up from germline, CDR1 is SGHRS and CDR2 is YFSETQ. V shed 4 bases and J shed 5 bases, with 13 bases lying between them. CDR3 amino acids: CASSETPSHEQYF. CDR3 coding DNA: TGCGCCAGCAGCGAGACTCCGAGCCACGAGCAGTACTTC.

This clonotype occurred many times. The chain couples TRBV10-3 to TRBJ2-1, with 11 bases identical to TRBD1. The CDR3 is 13 residues long. Germline-derived CDR1 and CDR2 are ENHRY and SYGVKD. J was trimmed by 6 bases and V by 10 bases; bases with no gene match: 5. The CDR3 bases are TGTGCCACAGCCGGGACAGGGGGCAATGAGCAGTTCTTC. The encoded protein is CATAGTGGNEQFF.

This clonotype was detected a few times. This chain uses TRBV25-1 with TRBJ2-3; D unclear. There are 15 residues in the CDR3. The ends were cut back, 2 bases at V and 2 bases at J, with 11 bases in the middle. Germline CDR1 and CDR2: MGHDK and SYGVNS. This CDR3 reads CASSESGLVTDTQYF. Written as DNA, the CDR3 is TGTGCCAGCAGTGAAAGTGGGCTAGTCACAGATACGCAGTATTTT.

Only a few counts were recorded for this clonotype. The gene calls are TRBV6-1 and TRBJ1-1; 11 positions agree with TRBD1. The V gene end was trimmed by 5 bases and the J gene end by 5 bases; junction bases not matched to a gene: 7. The germline CDR1 and CDR2 sequences are MNHNS and SASEGT. The CDR3 is 15 amino acids. The CDR3 loop is CASSPRTGGATEAFF. The CDR3 region has the DNA TGTGCCAGCAGTCCGAGGACAGGGGGCGCGACTGAAGCTTTCTTT.

This clonotype has more than one count but fewer than ten. This chain joins TRBV5-6 and TRBJ1-2; 8 bases agree with TRBD1. The CDR3 is 16 amino acids. CDR1 and CDR2 from the germline V gene are SGHDT and YYEEEE. The trim removed 4 bases at V and 5 bases at J, leaving 13 bases unmatched. This CDR3 is CASSTGRGTGQYGYTF. CDR3 DNA sequence: TGTGCCAGCAGCACCGGGCGTGGGACAGGACAATATGGCTACACCTTC.

In its sample, this clonotype was seen a few times. The V and J genes are TRBV4-1 and TRBJ2-5, with D unclear. CDR1 and CDR2 (germline): MGHRA, YSYEKL. V was clipped by 1 base and J by 4 bases, with 13 bases between them. CDR3 length: 15 residues. The CDR3 protein is CASSQVSNVRETQYF. As DNA, the CDR3 is TGCGCCAGCAGCCAAGTTAGCAACGTCCGAGAGACCCAGTACTTC.

This clonotype turned up a few times. The chain has TRBV20-1 and TRBJ2-3, with TRBD2 identical over 11 bases. The CDR3 extends over 18 amino acids. Trimming removed 0 bases from V and 0 bases from J; junction bases left unmatched: 8. The germline V gene encodes CDR1 DFQATT and CDR2 SNEGSKA (reference sequence). The CDR3 DNA reads as TGCAGTGCTAGAGATAGGGGACTAGCGGCCGCTAGCACAGATACGCAGTATTTT. Translated, it gives CSARDRGLAAASTDTQYF.

The V and J genes are TRBV20-1 and TRBJ2-7; 7 bases agree with TRBD2. The J call may be wrong; the DNA end is better matched by TRBJ2-5. The CDR3 sequence is 17 residues long. Per the germline V gene, CDR1 is DFQATT and CDR2 is SNEGSKA (reference sequence). The CDR3 loop reads CSARVTRASGRQETQYF. In DNA, the CDR3 is TGCAGTGCTAGGGTAACACGGGCTAGCGGTCGTCAAGAGACCCAGTACTTC.

The sample holds many counts of this clonotype. The V and J genes are TRBV20-1 and TRBJ2-1; D might be TRBD2 (6 bases). Trimming removed 2 bases from V and 0 bases from J, with 11 bases in between. This CDR3 is built from 15 residues. The V gene's germline CDR1 is DFQATT and CDR2 SNEGSKA (reference sequence). The CDR3 loop is CSARPAGSSYNEQFF. The CDR3, as DNA: TGCAGTGCTAGACCCGCGGGGAGCTCCTACAATGAGCAGTTCTTC.

The chain carries TRBV9 and TRBJ2-7; 11 positions match TRBD2. Germline assignment: CDR1 SGDLS and CDR2 YYNGEE. The trim removed 0 bases at V and 3 bases at J, leaving 5 bases unmatched. The CDR3 has 16 amino acids. CDR3 amino acids: CASSVGSGTSGYEQYF. The CDR3 region has the DNA TGTGCCAGCAGCGTAGGTTCTGGGACTAGCGGCTACGAGCAGTACTTC.

Points on this clonotype: Its ends do not fully match the called genes, so a read error is possible. This chain connects TRBV20-1 to TRBJ2-1, with TRBD2 matching 9 bases. CDR3 length equals 15 residues. CDR1 is DFQATT, CDR2 SNEGSKA, per germline (reference sequence). The CDR3 region has the DNA TGCAGTGCTAGTGCGGGGGGGAGCTCCCACAATGAGCAGTTCTTC. It yields the protein CSASAGGSSHNEQFF.

The sample holds many counts of this clonotype. The chain couples TRBV7-8 to TRBJ2-5, with D tentatively TRBD1 (6 bases). CDR3 size: 14 residues. Germline V gene sequence: CDR1 SGHVS, CDR2 FQNEAQ. V was pared by 4 bases and J by 3 bases, with 12 bases between. CDR3 DNA sequence: TGTGCCAGCAGCTCGAGGGGGTTGAAAGAGACCCAGTACTTC. Residues: CASSSRGLKETQYF.

This clonotype has just a few counts. The gene calls are TRBV27 and TRBJ2-1, with TRBD2 matching over 14 bases. CDR1 MNHEY and CDR2 SMNVEV come from the germline V gene (reference sequence). The CDR3 is 20 residues long. The J segment lost 2 bases and the V segment lost 5 bases, leaving 14 bases of the junction unmatched. CDR3 DNA sequence: TGTGCCAGCAGTGTGGCTGAGGGGACTAGCGGGGGTGTCACCTACAATGAGCAGTTCTTC. It yields the protein CASSVAEGTSGGVTYNEQFF.

The CDR3: CASSPGHVNTGELFF. The CDR3 region has the DNA TGCGCCAGCAGCCCGGGACACGTGAACACCGGGGAGCTGTTTTTT. This rearrangement joins TRBV5-1 to TRBJ2-2, with a tentative D call TRBD1 (6 bases). The CDR3 spans 15 residues. Germline CDR1 reads SGHRS; CDR2 reads YFSETQ. The V end was cut by 4 bases, the J end by 1 base, with 11 bases between. The full variable domain, its missing parts supplied by reference TRBV5-1 and TRBJ2-2, is KAGVTQTPRYLIKTRGQQVTLSCSPISGHRSVSWYQQTPGQGLQFLFEYFSETQRNKGNFPGRFSGRQFSNSRSEMNVSTLELGDSALYLCASSPGHVNTGELFFGEGSRLTVL.

The chain uses TRBV7-8 and TRBJ1-5, with TRBD1 as a possible D gene (5 bases). CDR3 size: 15 residues. The V end lost 4 bases, the J end lost 2 bases, and 12 bases lay between the germline ends. Germline assignment: CDR1 SGHVS and CDR2 FQNEAQ. The CDR3 reads CASSSGGNGNQPQHF. CDR3 nucleotide sequence: TGTGCCAGCAGCTCGGGGGGTAACGGCAATCAGCCCCAGCATTTT. Variable domain in full (rest from reference TRBV7-8 and TRBJ1-5): GAGVSQSPRYKVAKRGQDVALRCDPISGHVSLFWYQQALGQGPEFLTYFQNEAQLDKSGLPSDRFFAERPEGSVSTLKIQRTQQEDSAVYLCASSSGGNGNQPQHFGDGTRLSIL.

The sample holds a few counts of this clonotype. The chain uses TRBV2 and TRBJ2-4, with a tentative D call TRBD2 (6 bases). CDR1 SNHLY and CDR2 FYNNEI come from the germline V gene. Trimming cost V 1 base and J 13 bases, with 8 bases left between them. CDR3 length: 11 residues. CDR3 amino acids: CASSEVREQYF. DNA for the CDR3: TGTGCCAGCAGTGAAGTTCGGGAGCAGTACTTC.

This clonotype was detected only a few times. The chain has TRBV12-3 or TRBV12-4 and TRBJ2-3; 13 bases align to TRBD2. The CDR3 runs to 16 residues. V shed 6 bases and J 1 base; nucleotides not matched to a gene: 4. CDR3 coding DNA: TGTGCCAGCAGGCGACTAGCGGGGGGCGGCACAGATACGCAGTATTTT. Its protein product is CASRRLAGGGTDTQYF.

This clonotype was seen repeatedly, ten times or more. V is TRBV9 and J is TRBJ2-1; no clear D gene. This CDR3 spans 13 amino acids. Germline-derived CDR1 and CDR2 are SGDLS and YYNGEE. Trimming left V 3 bases short and J 8 bases short, with 12 bases between. CDR3 sequence (DNA): TGTGCCAGCAGCGGGCCTCTACGGCATGAGCAGTTCTTC. Translated: CASSGPLRHEQFF. The full variable domain, its missing parts supplied by reference TRBV9 and TRBJ2-1, is DSGVTQTPKHLITATGQRVTLRCSPRSGDLSVYWYQQSLDQGLQFLIQYYNGEERAKGNILERFSAQQFPDLHSELNLSSLELGDSALYFCASSGPLRHEQFFGPGTRLTVL.

The chain is built from TRBV15 and TRBJ2-5, with 9 bases that match TRBD2. Per the germline V gene, CDR1 is LNHNV and CDR2 is YYDKDF (reference sequence). The V gene end was trimmed by 0 bases and the J gene end by 2 bases; junction bases not matched to a gene: 7. The CDR3 has 17 residues. The CDR3: CATSRDVSGGLQETQYF. The CDR3 region has the DNA TGTGCCACCAGCAGAGACGTTAGCGGGGGATTACAAGAGACCCAGTACTTC.

The V gene is TRBV3-1, the J gene TRBJ2-3; 7 bases line up with TRBD2. This CDR3 has 14 residues. Germline loops: CDR1 LGHDT, CDR2 YNNKEL (reference sequence). Unmatched junction bases numbered 6, after V lost 6 bases and J lost 3 bases. Here the CDR3 reads CASRASGVTDTQYF. CDR3 nucleotides: TGTGCCAGCAGGGCCAGCGGGGTGACAGATACGCAGTATTTT.

The J gene is TRBJ2-3, the V gene TRBV21-1; the table names TRBD1, a call not compared with the DNA. TRBV21-1 is listed as a pseudogene. The CDR3 extends over 15 amino acids. CDR3 nucleotides: TGTGCCAGCAGCAAATCCGTAGGACAGACAGATACGCAGTATTTT. It encodes CASSKSVGQTDTQYF.

The sample holds a few counts of this clonotype. V gene TRBV5-1 combines with J gene TRBJ2-1, with 13 bases identical to TRBD2. The V gene end was trimmed by 3 bases and the J gene end by 7 bases; junction bases not matched to a gene: 7. In germline, CDR1 is SGHRS, CDR2 YFSETQ. The CDR3 covers 16 residues. CDR3 region: CASSSGLAGPTNEQFF. Written as DNA, the CDR3 is TGCGCCAGCAGCTCGGGACTAGCGGGGCCAACAAATGAGCAGTTCTTC. Full variable domain (rest looked up from reference TRBV5-1 and TRBJ2-1): KAGVTQTPRYLIKTRGQQVTLSCSPISGHRSVSWYQQTPGQGLQFLFEYFSETQRNKGNFPGRFSGRQFSNSRSEMNVSTLELGDSALYLCASSSGLAGPTNEQFFGPGTRLTVL.

V and J are TRBV19 and TRBJ2-1; 7 positions agree with TRBD1. With 6 bases clipped from V and 3 bases from J, the junction kept 8 bases outside the gene matches. This CDR3 has 15 residues. Germline assignment: CDR1 LNHDA and CDR2 SQIVND (reference sequence). The CDR3 nucleotides read TGTGCCAGTAGGACCACAGGGGCCTTCTACAATGAGCAGTTCTTC. This gives the protein CASRTTGAFYNEQFF.

This clonotype was picked up a small number of times. The J gene is TRBJ2-1, the V gene TRBV7-2; TRBD1 might be the D (7 bases). V gave up 5 bases and J gave up 1 base, with 21 bases separating them. This CDR3 comprises 18 residues. Germline V gene sequence: CDR1 SGHTA, CDR2 FQGNSA. Written as DNA, the CDR3 is TGTGCCAGCAGCCGCCCGCCAGGGGGGCGGGTTTCCTACAATGAGCAGTTCTTC. Translated, it gives CASSRPPGGRVSYNEQFF.

The chain is built from TRBV20-1 and TRBJ2-5; 8 nucleotides agree with TRBD2. With V trimmed by 5 bases and J by 4 bases, 12 bases remained unmatched. The germline CDR1 and CDR2 sequences are DFQATT and SNEGSKA (reference sequence). The CDR3 contains 15 residues. CDR3 protein: CSADRGGRVSETQYF. CDR3 sequence (DNA): TGCAGTGCTGACCGCGGGGGGCGAGTTTCAGAGACCCAGTACTTC.

This clonotype has only a few counts. The gene calls are TRBV5-1 and TRBJ1-4; D remains ambiguous. Germline V gene data show CDR1 as SGHRS and CDR2 as YFSETQ. Trimming left V 0 bases short and J 10 bases short, with 19 bases between. The CDR3 spans 16 residues. CDR3 residues: CASSLVGMRLERKLFF. DNA for the CDR3: TGCGCCAGCAGCTTGGTCGGCATGAGGCTGGAGAGAAAACTGTTTTTT.